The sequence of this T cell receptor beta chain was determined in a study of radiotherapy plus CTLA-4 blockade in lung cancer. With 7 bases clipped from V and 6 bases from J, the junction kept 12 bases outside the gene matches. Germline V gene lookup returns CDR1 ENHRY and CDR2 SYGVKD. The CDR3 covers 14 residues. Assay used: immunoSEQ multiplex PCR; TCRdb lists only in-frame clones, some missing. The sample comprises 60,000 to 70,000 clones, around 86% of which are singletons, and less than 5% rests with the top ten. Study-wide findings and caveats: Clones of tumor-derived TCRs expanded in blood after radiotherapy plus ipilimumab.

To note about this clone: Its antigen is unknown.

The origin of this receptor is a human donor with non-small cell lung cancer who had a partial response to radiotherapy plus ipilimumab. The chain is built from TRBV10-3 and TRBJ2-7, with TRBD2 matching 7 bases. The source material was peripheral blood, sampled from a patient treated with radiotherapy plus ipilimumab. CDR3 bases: TGTGCCATCACGCGAGTTCCGGGGGAGGGCGAGCAGTACTTC. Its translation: CAITRVPGEGEQYF.